The T cell receptor beta chain under discussion was sequenced for a study of molecular identifiers for immune sequencing clone quantification. A single record per CDR3 protein comes from TCRdb applying MiXCR to the PCR reads. The data hold 50,000 to 75,000 distinct CDR3 sequences, with 15% to 20% observed a single time. In this sample, this clonotype turned up many times. The receptor's source is a human donor in good health. Some libraries in this study had Jurkat cell RNA spiked in. The sample comprised naive CD8+ T cells from blood, with Jurkat cell RNA spiked in. Subset indicated: FACS-sorted CD8+CD4-CCR7+CD45RA+ naive T cells.

In nucleotides, the CDR3 is TGTGCCAGCAGTTGGGGACAGGGAAAAAACACTGAAGCTTTCTTT. It yields the protein CASSWGQGKNTEAFF. The genes are TRBV7-9 and TRBJ1-1; 9 bases are shared with TRBD1. The germline gives CDR1 SEHNR, CDR2 FQNEAQ (reference sequence). There are 15 residues in the CDR3. With 6 bases clipped from V and 2 bases from J, the junction kept 7 bases outside the gene matches.